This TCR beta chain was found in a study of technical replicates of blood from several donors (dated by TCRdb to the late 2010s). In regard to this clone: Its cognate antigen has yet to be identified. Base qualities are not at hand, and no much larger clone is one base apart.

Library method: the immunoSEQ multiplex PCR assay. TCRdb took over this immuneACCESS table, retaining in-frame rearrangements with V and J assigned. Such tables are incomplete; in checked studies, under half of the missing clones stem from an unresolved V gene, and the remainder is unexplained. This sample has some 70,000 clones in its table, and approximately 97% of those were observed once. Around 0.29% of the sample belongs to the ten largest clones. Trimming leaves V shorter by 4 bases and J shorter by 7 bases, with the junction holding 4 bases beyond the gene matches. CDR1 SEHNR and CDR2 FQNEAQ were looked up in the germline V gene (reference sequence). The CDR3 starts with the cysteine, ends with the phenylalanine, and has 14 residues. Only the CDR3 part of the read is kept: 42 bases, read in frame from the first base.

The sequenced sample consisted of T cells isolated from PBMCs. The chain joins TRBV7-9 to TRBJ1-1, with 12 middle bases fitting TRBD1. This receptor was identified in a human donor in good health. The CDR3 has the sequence CASSSGTGGFEAFF. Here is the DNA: TGTGCCAGCAGCTCCGGGACAGGGGGCTTTGAAGCTTTCTTT.